The present T cell receptor beta chain was sequenced within a study of blood T cell repertoires in COVID-19. About the research overall: T cells, B-cell-depleted T cells, or PBMCs supplied cDNA or gDNA.

Germline values: CDR1 MNHEY, CDR2 SMNVEV (reference sequence). V gave up 8 bases and J gave up 5 bases, with 13 bases separating them. This CDR3 is built from 12 residues. As handled by the study authors: Amplifying reference gene primers gave estimates of nucleated cell counts. Method: immunoSEQ multiplex PCR; TCRdb's copy keeps in-frame clones and lacks some. V, J and clone size reflect that table, while D and trimming were determined from the DNA. Of more than 95,000 clones listed, about three quarters are singletons. The V call is TRBV27, the J call TRBJ2-7; possible D gene TRBD2, 5 bases. The sequencing sample was made of peripheral blood. The receptor was derived from a woman in her 70s with acute or convalescent COVID-19. DNA for the CDR3: TGTGCCAGCTCAGACTATTTTGACGAGCAGTACTTC. It codes for CASSDYFDEQYF.